The rows below give T cell receptor beta chains drawn from one sample of a study of T cell clonotyping in hematopoietic cell transplantation. The protocol was immunoSEQ multiplex PCR, while the TCRdb copy is restricted to in-frame clones and leaves out a portion. The sample lists roughly 48,000 clones; around 80% were seen once. Source: peripheral blood mononuclear cells, taken before stem cell transplant. The receptor set was obtained from a man aged 55 to 69 with myelodysplastic syndrome. Some clones in this sample may be carry-over from other donors' samples. CDR3s include the opening cysteine and the closing phenylalanine or tryptophan. D genes are given only for firm matches. Not all rows give a size; the values are once, few, many and, for expanded clones, a class.

v_call	d_call	j_call	clone_size	cdr3_aa	cdr3_nt
TRBV28	.	TRBJ1-1	.	CASAPGPATSKHF	TGTGCCAGCGCACCGGGCCCGGCGACCTCAAAGCATTTT
TRBV5-6	.	TRBJ1-2	few	CASSLSGGGYTF	TGTGCCAGCAGCTTGAGCGGCGGTGGCTACACCTTC
TRBV7-2	.	TRBJ2-7	.	CASSILGEQYF	TGTGCCAGCAGCATCCTAGGGGAGCAGTACTTC
TRBV5-4	.	TRBJ2-7	.	CASSAGGRNHYEQYF	TGTGCCAGCAGCGCGGGCGGCAGGAACCACTACGAGCAGTACTTC
TRBV5-6	.	TRBJ1-6	.	CASSLRGSPLHF	TGTGCCAGCAGCTTACGTGGTTCACCCCTCCACTTT
TRBV28	TRBD1	TRBJ2-7	.	CASQEGQGGYEQYF	TGTGCCAGCCAGGAGGGACAGGGGGGGTACGAGCAGTACTTC
TRBV15	.	TRBJ2-5	once	CATSSPHRETQYF	TGTGCCACCAGCAGTCCCCATCGGGAGACCCAGTACTTC
TRBV19	.	TRBJ2-3	.	CASSPLGLGTDTQYF	TGTGCCAGTAGTCCGCTGGGACTGGGCACAGATACGCAGTATTTT
TRBV7-2	.	TRBJ1-5	.	CASSRTVGQPQHF	TGTGCCAGCAGCCGGACAGTGGGCCAGCCCCAGCATTTT
TRBV19	.	TRBJ2-5	.	CASSIRRQTSQETQYF	TGTGCCAGTAGTATTCGCCGGCAGACTAGCCAAGAGACCCAGTACTTC
TRBV6-1	.	TRBJ1-6	.	CASSELDSRRYNSPLHF	TGTGCCAGCAGTGAACTGGATTCTCGACGGTATAATTCACCCCTCCACTTT
TRBV6-1	.	TRBJ2-7	.	CASSEVSYEQYF	TGTGCCAGCAGTGAAGTCAGCTACGAGCAGTACTTC
TRBV6-6	.	TRBJ1-5	.	CATTGRLQPQHF	TGTGCCACCACGGGACGACTCCAGCCCCAGCATTTT
TRBV2	TRBD1	TRBJ1-1	few	CASTRDRGSTEAFF	TGTGCCAGCACTAGGGACAGGGGAAGCACTGAAGCTTTCTTT
TRBV10-3	TRBD1	TRBJ1-1	.	CAITDRRDTEAFF	TGTGCCATCACGGACAGGAGGGACACTGAAGCTTTCTTT
TRBV9	.	TRBJ2-1	once	CASSPRAARSEGSNEQFF	TGTGCCAGCAGCCCCCGGGCCGCCCGATCAGAGGGGTCCAATGAGCAGTTCTTC
TRBV4-3	.	TRBJ2-5	once	CASSQGVVEETQYF	TGCGCCAGCAGCCAAGGGGTGGTCGAAGAGACCCAGTACTTC
TRBV9	TRBD2	TRBJ2-3	few	CASSSVSGVSTDTQYF	TGTGCCAGCAGCTCAGTCAGCGGGGTTAGCACAGATACGCAGTATTTT
TRBV14	.	TRBJ1-2	.	CASSQDLPGVYGYTF	TGTGCCAGCAGCCAAGATCTCCCAGGGGTCTATGGCTACACCTTC
TRBV2	TRBD2	TRBJ2-2	few	CASGAGEAGELFF	TGTGCCAGCGGGGCGGGAGAGGCCGGGGAGCTGTTTTTT
TRBV7-8	TRBD2	TRBJ2-2	.	CASSFNGLAPGELFF	TGTGCCAGCAGCTTCAACGGACTAGCGCCCGGGGAGCTGTTTTTT
TRBV7-2	.	TRBJ1-2	.	CASSSLSGTIHYGYTF	TGTGCCAGCAGCTCCCTCTCAGGGACCATACACTATGGCTACACCTTC
TRBV9	.	TRBJ1-4	.	CASSVGQGNEKLFF	TGTGCCAGCAGCGTCGGGCAGGGAAACGAAAAACTGTTTTTT
TRBV6-5	.	TRBJ2-2	.	CASRRGPNTGELFF	TGTGCCAGCCGCCGGGGTCCGAACACCGGGGAGCTGTTTTTT
TRBV7-2	.	TRBJ2-3	.	CASSLDIGTDTQYF	TGTGCCAGCAGCTTAGACATCGGCACAGATACGCAGTATTTT
TRBV28	.	TRBJ2-3	once	CASSPTGGNTDTQYF	TGTGCCAGCAGTCCGACGGGGGGCAACACAGATACGCAGTATTTT
TRBV11-2	TRBD1	TRBJ1-2	.	CASSLNYGTEYGYTF	TGTGCCAGCAGCTTAAATTACGGGACAGAGTATGGCTACACCTTC
TRBV4-3	.	TRBJ1-1	.	CASSQVTLDTEAFF	TGCGCCAGCAGCCAAGTGACTTTGGACACTGAAGCTTTCTTT
TRBV30	.	TRBJ1-2	few	CAWNSGRTVPFYGYTF	TGTGCCTGGAATTCTGGAAGAACAGTCCCTTTCTATGGCTACACCTTC
TRBV15	.	TRBJ1-1	.	CATSRVNTEAFF	TGTGCCACCAGCAGAGTGAACACTGAAGCTTTCTTT
TRBV7-8	.	TRBJ1-2	.	CASSTQVSGGYTF	TGTGCCAGCAGCACCCAGGTTTCAGGTGGCTACACCTTC
TRBV27	TRBD2	TRBJ2-3	.	CASSFLAGVSTDTQYF	TGTGCCAGCAGTTTCCTAGCGGGGGTAAGCACAGATACGCAGTATTTT
TRBV6-1	.	TRBJ2-7	.	CASSQGQLEQYF	TGTGCCAGCAGTCAAGGACAGCTCGAGCAGTACTTC
TRBV30	.	TRBJ1-1	.	CAWSALWGERTEAFF	TGTGCCTGGAGTGCCCTTTGGGGGGAGAGAACTGAAGCTTTCTTT
TRBV5-8	.	TRBJ2-5	.	CASSLGVVEQETQYF	TGTGCCAGCAGCTTGGGGGTGGTGGAACAAGAGACCCAGTACTTC
TRBV27	TRBD1	TRBJ1-5	.	CASSPTGTGYGNQPQHF	TGTGCCAGCAGCCCAACTGGGACAGGATATGGCAATCAGCCCCAGCATTTT
TRBV4-1	.	TRBJ1-3	.	CASSHAQGRAKGNTIYF	TGCGCCAGCAGCCACGCACAGGGTAGAGCGAAAGGAAACACCATATATTTT
TRBV7-2	TRBD2	TRBJ2-3	.	CASSTSGGVTDTQYF	TGTGCCAGCAGCACGAGCGGGGGGGTGACAGATACGCAGTATTTT
TRBV7-2	.	TRBJ2-2	few	CASSPRTANTGELFF	TGTGCCAGCAGCCCCCGCACAGCGAACACCGGGGAGCTGTTTTTT
TRBV2	.	TRBJ2-1	.	CASNRQGTYNEQFF	TGTGCCAGCAATCGGCAGGGGACCTACAATGAGCAGTTCTTC
TRBV7-9	.	TRBJ1-6	few	CASSLDGGGSPLHF	TGTGCCAGCAGCTTAGACGGGGGTGGGTCACCCCTCCACTTT
TRBV7-2	.	TRBJ1-6	.	CASSFQGQNSPLHF	TGTGCCAGCAGCTTCCAAGGGCAAAATTCACCCCTCCACTTT
TRBV11-3	.	TRBJ1-4	.	CASSRSRNEKLFF	TGTGCCAGCAGCCGCAGCCGTAATGAAAAACTGTTTTTT
TRBV11-2	.	TRBJ2-5	.	CASSPGGSELETQYF	TGTGCCAGCAGCCCCGGGGGTAGTGAATTAGAGACCCAGTACTTC
TRBV9	.	TRBJ2-5	few	CASSVGGRRQETQYF	TGTGCCAGCAGCGTAGGGGGGAGGCGGCAAGAGACCCAGTACTTC
TRBV29-1	.	TRBJ1-2	.	CSGGDRWYGYTF	TGCAGCGGAGGGGACCGGTGGTATGGCTACACCTTC